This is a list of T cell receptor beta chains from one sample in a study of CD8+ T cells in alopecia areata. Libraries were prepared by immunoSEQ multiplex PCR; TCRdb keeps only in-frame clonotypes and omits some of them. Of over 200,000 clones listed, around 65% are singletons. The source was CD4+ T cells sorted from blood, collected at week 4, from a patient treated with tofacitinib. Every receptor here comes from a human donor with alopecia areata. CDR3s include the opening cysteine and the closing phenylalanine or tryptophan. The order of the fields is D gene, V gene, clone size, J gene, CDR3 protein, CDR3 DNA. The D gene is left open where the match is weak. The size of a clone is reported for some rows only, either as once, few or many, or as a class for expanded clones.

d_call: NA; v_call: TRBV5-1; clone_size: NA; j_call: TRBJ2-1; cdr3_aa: CASSLVLGLDEQFF; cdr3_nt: TGCGCCAGCAGCTTGGTTCTAGGTCTCGATGAGCAGTTCTTC
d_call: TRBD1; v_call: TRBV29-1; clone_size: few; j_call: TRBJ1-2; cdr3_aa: CSVAVGTGANYGYTF; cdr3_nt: TGCAGCGTTGCGGTGGGGACAGGGGCTAACTATGGCTACACCTTC
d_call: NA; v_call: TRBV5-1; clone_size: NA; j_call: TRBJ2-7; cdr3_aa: CAGSPGLTYEQYF; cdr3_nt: TGCGCCGGCAGCCCAGGACTCACCTACGAGCAGTACTTC
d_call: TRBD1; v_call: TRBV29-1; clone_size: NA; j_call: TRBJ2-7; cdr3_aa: CSADKTGLPPYEQYF; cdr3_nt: TGCAGCGCCGACAAGACAGGGTTACCTCCCTACGAGCAGTACTTC
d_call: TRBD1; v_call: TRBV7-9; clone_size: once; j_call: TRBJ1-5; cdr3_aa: CASSYGTAGNQPQHF; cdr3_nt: TGTGCCAGCAGCTACGGGACAGCCGGGAATCAGCCCCAGCATTTT
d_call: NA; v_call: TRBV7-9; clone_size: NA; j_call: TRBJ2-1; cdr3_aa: CASSLVRDYNEQFF; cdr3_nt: TGTGCCAGCAGCTTAGTCAGGGACTACAATGAGCAGTTCTTC
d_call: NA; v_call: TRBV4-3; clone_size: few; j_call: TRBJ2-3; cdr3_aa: CASSRTTQDTQYF; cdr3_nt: TGCGCCAGCAGCCGCACGACCCAAGATACGCAGTATTTT
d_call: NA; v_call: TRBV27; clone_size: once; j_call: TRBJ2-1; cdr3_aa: CASSGRGLLNNEQFF; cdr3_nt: TGTGCCAGCAGCGGGCGCGGACTCCTGAACAATGAGCAGTTCTTC
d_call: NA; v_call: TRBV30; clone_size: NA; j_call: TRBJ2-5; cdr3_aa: CAWSYGTGQETQYF; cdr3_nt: TGTGCCTGGAGTTATGGGACTGGACAAGAGACCCAGTACTTC
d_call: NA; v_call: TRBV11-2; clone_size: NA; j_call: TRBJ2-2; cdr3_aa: CASTPGIGGPGELFF; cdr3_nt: TGTGCCAGCACCCCTGGGATTGGGGGGCCCGGGGAGCTGTTTTTT
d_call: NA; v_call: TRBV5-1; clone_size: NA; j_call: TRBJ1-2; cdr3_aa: CASSLAREMGGYTF; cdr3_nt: TGCGCCAGCAGCTTGGCCAGGGAAATGGGTGGCTACACCTTC
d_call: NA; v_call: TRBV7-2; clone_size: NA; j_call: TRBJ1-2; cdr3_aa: CASSLYRREVYTF; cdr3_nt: TGTGCCAGCAGCTTATATAGGCGAGAAGTCTACACCTTC
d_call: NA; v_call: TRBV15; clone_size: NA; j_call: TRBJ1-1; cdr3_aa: CATSRGSSRTRMGTEAFF; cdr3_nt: TGTGCCACCAGCAGGGGCAGTTCCAGGACCCGGATGGGGACTGAAGCTTTCTTT
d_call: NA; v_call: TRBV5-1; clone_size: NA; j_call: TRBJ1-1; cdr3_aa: CASSFTGTMITEAFF; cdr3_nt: TGCGCCAGCAGTTTTACAGGGACGATGATTACTGAAGCTTTCTTT
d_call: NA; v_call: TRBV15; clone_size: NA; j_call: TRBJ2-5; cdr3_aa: CATSRDHAGGYETQYF; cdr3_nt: TGTGCCACCAGCAGAGATCACGCCGGGGGCTATGAGACCCAGTACTTC
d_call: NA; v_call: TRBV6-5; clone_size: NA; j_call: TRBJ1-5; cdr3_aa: CASSYSGVTNQPQHF; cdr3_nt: TGTGCCAGCAGTTACTCCGGGGTCACCAATCAGCCCCAGCATTTT
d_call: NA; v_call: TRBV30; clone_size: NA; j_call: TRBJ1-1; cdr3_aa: CAWRLRVEAFF; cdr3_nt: TGTGCCTGGCGCCTACGGGTCGAAGCTTTCTTT
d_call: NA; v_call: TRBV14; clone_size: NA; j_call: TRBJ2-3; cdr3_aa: CASSQESGRRQYF; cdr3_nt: TGTGCCAGCAGCCAAGAATCGGGCCGGCGACAGTATTTT
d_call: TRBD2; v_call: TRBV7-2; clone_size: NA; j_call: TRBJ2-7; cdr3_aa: CASRASGEEQYF; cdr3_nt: TGTGCCAGCCGCGCTAGCGGGGAGGAGCAGTACTTC
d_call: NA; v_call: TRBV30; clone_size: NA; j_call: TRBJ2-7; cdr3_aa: CAWSVLGGPYEQYF; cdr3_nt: TGTGCCTGGAGTGTACTAGGAGGGCCCTACGAGCAGTACTTC
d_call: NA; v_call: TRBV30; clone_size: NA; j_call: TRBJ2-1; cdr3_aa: CAWRLGLNNEQFF; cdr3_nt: TGTGCCTGGAGATTGGGACTCAACAATGAGCAGTTCTTC
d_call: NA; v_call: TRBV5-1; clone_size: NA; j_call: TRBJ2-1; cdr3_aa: CASSLAMGLSDEQFF; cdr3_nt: TGCGCCAGCAGCTTGGCCATGGGACTGTCAGATGAGCAGTTCTTC
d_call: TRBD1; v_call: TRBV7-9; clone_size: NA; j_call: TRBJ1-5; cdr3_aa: CASNQGQGAQHF; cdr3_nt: TGTGCCAGCAACCAAGGCCAGGGGGCCCAGCATTTT
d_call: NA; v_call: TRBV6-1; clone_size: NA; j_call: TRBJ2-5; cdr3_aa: CASSATPRPTLGETQYF; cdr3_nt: TGTGCCAGCAGTGCTACTCCTCGACCCACCCTAGGGGAGACCCAGTACTTC
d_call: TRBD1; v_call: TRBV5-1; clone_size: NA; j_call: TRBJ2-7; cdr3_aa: CASSPRQGAAYEQYF; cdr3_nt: TGCGCCAGCAGCCCCCGACAGGGTGCGGCCTACGAGCAGTACTTC
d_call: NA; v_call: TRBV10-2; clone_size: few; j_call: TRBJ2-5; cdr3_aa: CASKTGPQETQYF; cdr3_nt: TGCGCCAGCAAAACAGGACCCCAAGAGACCCAGTACTTC
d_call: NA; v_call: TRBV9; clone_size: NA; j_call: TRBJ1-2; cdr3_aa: CASSVRVNYGYTF; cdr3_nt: TGTGCCAGCAGCGTACGAGTTAACTATGGCTACACCTTC
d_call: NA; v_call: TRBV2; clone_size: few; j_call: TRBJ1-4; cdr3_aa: CASSEEGRGEKLFF; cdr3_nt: TGTGCCAGCAGTGAAGAAGGGAGGGGCGAAAAACTGTTTTTT
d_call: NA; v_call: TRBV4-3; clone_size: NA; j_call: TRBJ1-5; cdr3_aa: CASSQSTASNQPQHF; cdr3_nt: TGCGCCAGCAGCCAATCGACAGCAAGCAATCAGCCCCAGCATTTT
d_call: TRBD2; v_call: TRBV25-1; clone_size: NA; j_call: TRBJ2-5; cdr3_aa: CASSEGGGTQETQYF; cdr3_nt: TGTGCCAGCAGTGAAGGGGGGGGGACCCAAGAGACCCAGTACTTC
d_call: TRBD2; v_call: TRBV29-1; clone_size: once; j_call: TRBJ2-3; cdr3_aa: CSETSGGSTDTQYF; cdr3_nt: TGCAGCGAGACTAGCGGGGGCAGCACAGATACGCAGTATTTT